This is a list of T cell receptor beta chains from one sample in a study of blood T cells in healthy people across ages. TCRdb passed the 5' RACE reads through MiXCR, listing each CDR3 protein once. The data contain 1.5 million to 2 million distinct CDR3 sequences, 35% to 50% of them seen just once; the ten biggest clones take up roughly 23%. The sequencing sample was made of blood. These receptors came from a human donor in good health. Each CDR3 is given with its conserved first and last residue. A D gene is named only where the DNA matches it firmly. Some rows mark clone size as missing; the rest say once, few, many or name a class of expanded clone.

size	J	V	D	CDR3	DNA
-	TRBJ2-7	TRBV7-2	TRBD2	CASRLAGEPYEQYF	TGTGCCAGCAGATTAGCGGGGGAACCCTACGAGCAGTACTTC
few	TRBJ2-7	TRBV7-2	TRBD2	CASSLLAGGPAYEQYF	TGTGCCAGCAGCTTATTAGCGGGGGGCCCAGCCTACGAGCAGTACTTC
-	TRBJ2-1	TRBV9	-	CASSPLWGEQFF	TGTGCCAGCAGCCCGCTATGGGGTGAGCAGTTCTTC
-	TRBJ1-6	TRBV3-1	TRBD1	CASSQVQGESSPLHF	TGTGCCAGCAGCCAAGTACAGGGGGAAAGTTCACCCCTCCACTTT
few	TRBJ2-1	TRBV29-1	-	CSVVASTQFF	TGCAGCGTTGTAGCGAGCACGCAGTTCTTC
many	TRBJ1-5	TRBV5-1	-	CASSFSSNQPQHF	TGTGCCAGCAGTTTTTCTAGCAATCAGCCCCAGCATTTT
-	TRBJ1-2	TRBV12-5	TRBD1	CASGRQGYFYGYTF	TGTGCTAGTGGGCGACAGGGATACTTCTATGGCTACACCTTC
few	TRBJ2-1	TRBV7-2	TRBD2	CASSPRLAGGSFDEQFF	TGTGCCAGCAGCCCTCGACTAGCGGGGGGGTCCTTCGATGAGCAGTTCTTC
-	TRBJ2-3	TRBV7-2	TRBD2	CASSLTGGRPDTQYF	TGTGCCAGCAGCCTGACCGGGGGGAGGCCAGATACGCAGTATTTT
few	TRBJ1-4	TRBV6-5	TRBD1	CASSYRGRGEKLFF	TGTGCCAGCAGTTACAGGGGGCGCGGTGAAAAACTGTTTTTT
-	TRBJ2-3	TRBV4-3	-	CASSQGIIGADTQDF	TGCGCCAGCAGCCAAGGAATTATCGGGGCAGATACGCAGGATTTT
once	TRBJ2-7	TRBV9	TRBD1	CASSIQTGPYEQYF	TGTGCCAGCAGCATTCAGACAGGGCCCTACGAGCAGTACTTC